Sequencing of this T cell receptor (beta chain) was carried out in a study of post-analysis software for immune sequencing data. Findings of the study overall: TRBV5-6, TRBV5-1 and TRBV20-1 were among roughly 5 TRBV segments more frequent in patients than controls. Comparison with controls showed significantly lower normalized Chao1 diversity in multiple sclerosis patients.

Libraries were made from TCR beta cDNA, and they carried unique molecular identifiers. Input amounts of 1 to 10 million T cells were used. These gave roughly 500,000 cDNA molecules, so each molecule approximated one T cell. From the PCR reads, TCRdb called clonotypes with MiXCR, one entry per CDR3 protein. The sample yields about 160,000 distinct CDR3 sequences, roughly 35% seen once. This clonotype has a handful of counts. The antigen remains undetermined. V trimming: 4 bases; J trimming: 4 bases; junction bases outside the gene matches: 8. This CDR3 is built from 14 residues. Germline V gives CDR1 SQVTM, CDR2 ANQGSEA.

The TCR was taken from a girl under 18 with multiple sclerosis. The chain uses TRBV29-1 and TRBJ1-2; TRBD1 agrees at 8 bases. Sequenced material: blood, taken after autologous hematopoietic stem cell transplantation. The CDR3 is CSVAPLDRGYGYTF. In nucleotides, the CDR3 is TGCAGCGTTGCCCCCCTCGACAGGGGCTATGGCTACACCTTC.